The source of this T cell receptor (beta chain) is a study of T cell responses to AZD1222 COVID-19 vaccine. Study results and caveats: Vaccine-associated CD4 TCRs ranged over spike, dominating at 160-218 and 743-854. Targets within unmutated variant regions were reportedly found for nearly half of spike-specific TCRs. Spike-specific TCRs gained breadth and depth after people received two AZD1222 doses.

Some second doses came at about 4 weeks and others at about 12 weeks; these were pooled. Points on this clone: Its antigen is as yet unknown.

Sequencing used immunoSEQ multiplex PCR; TCRdb keeps in-frame clones, though not all of them. Among tens of thousands of clones listed, less than 95% were seen once. CDR1 and CDR2 (germline): KGHSH, LQKENI. The CDR3 runs to 17 residues. Trimming at V came to 1 base and at J to 3 bases, leaving 9 bases not matched to a gene. The TCR comes from an adult who received the AZD1222 COVID-19 vaccine. This rearrangement joins TRBV18 to TRBJ2-1; 7 bases are a match to TRBD1. The sequencing here drew on peripheral blood, taken 28 days after the second AZD1222 dose. The CDR3 loop is CASSPLLDRTHYNEQFF. The CDR3 DNA reads as TGTGCCAGCTCACCACTACTGGACAGGACGCACTACAATGAGCAGTTCTTC.